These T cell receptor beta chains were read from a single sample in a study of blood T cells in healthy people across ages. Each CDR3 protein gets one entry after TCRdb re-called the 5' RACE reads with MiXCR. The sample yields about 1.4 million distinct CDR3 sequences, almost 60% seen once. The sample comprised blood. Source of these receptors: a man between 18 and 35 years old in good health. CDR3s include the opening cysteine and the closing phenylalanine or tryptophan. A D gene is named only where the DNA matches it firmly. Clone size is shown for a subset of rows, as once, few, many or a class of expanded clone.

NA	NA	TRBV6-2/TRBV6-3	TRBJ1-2	TGTGCCAGCAGTTACGAGGCTGGCTACACCTTC	CASSYEAGYTF
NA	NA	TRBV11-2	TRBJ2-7	TGTGCCAGCAGCTTAGTAGGTCAGGGCTACTACGAGCAGTACTTC	CASSLVGQGYYEQYF
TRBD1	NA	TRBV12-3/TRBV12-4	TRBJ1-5	TGTGCCAGCAGTTTCCGGGACAGGGGACAGCCCCAGCATTTT	CASSFRDRGQPQHF
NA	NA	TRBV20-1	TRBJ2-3	TGCAGTGCACGGACTCGTAGCACAGATACGCAGTATTTT	CSARTRSTDTQYF
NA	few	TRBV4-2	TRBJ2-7	TGTGCCAGCAGCCAAGAGTTCAGGACGTACGGTCAGGAGCAGTACTTC	CASSQEFRTYGQEQYF
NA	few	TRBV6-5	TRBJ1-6	TGTGCCAGCAGACGCGGGGGCAATTCACCCCTCCACTTT	CASRRGGNSPLHF
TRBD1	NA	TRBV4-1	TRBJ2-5	TGCGCCAGCAGCCAAGAGTGGCCAACAGGGGTAGGGGAGACCCAGTACTTC	CASSQEWPTGVGETQYF
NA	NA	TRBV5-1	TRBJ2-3	TGCGCCAGCAGCTCCGAGGGTGGACGCACAGATACGCAGTATTTT	CASSSEGGRTDTQYF
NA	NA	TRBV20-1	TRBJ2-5	TGCAGTGCTAGCATCACAGGGACAGAGACCCAGTACTTC	CSASITGTETQYF
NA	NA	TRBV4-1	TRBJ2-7	TGCGCCAGCAGCCCCCAGGCCATCTCCTACGAGCAGTACTTC	CASSPQAISYEQYF
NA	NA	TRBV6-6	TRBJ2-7	TGTGCCAGCAGTTACGCACAGGGAGGCGCCGAGCAGTACTTC	CASSYAQGGAEQYF
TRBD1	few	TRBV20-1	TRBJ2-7	TGCAGTGCTAATTTCGGGACAGGGACATACGAGCAGTACTTC	CSANFGTGTYEQYF
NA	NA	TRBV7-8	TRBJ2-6	TGTGCCAGCAGCTACAGGTACTCTGGGGCCAACGTCCTGACTTTC	CASSYRYSGANVLTF
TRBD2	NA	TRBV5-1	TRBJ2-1	TGCGCCAGCAGCCAAAGACTAGCGGGGGGGCTTTTAGGCAATGAGCAGTTCTTC	CASSQRLAGGLLGNEQFF
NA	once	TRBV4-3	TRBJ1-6	TGCGCCAGCAGCCAACAACACTGGAATTCACCCCTCCACTTT	CASSQQHWNSPLHF
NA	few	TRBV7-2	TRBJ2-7	TGTGCCAGCAGCTTAGAATCCGCAGGCCCTTACGAGCAGTACTTC	CASSLESAGPYEQYF
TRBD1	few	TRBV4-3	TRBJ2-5	TGCGCCAGCAGCCAAACTCCGGGACAGGGCTATCAGGAGACCCAGTACTTC	CASSQTPGQGYQETQYF
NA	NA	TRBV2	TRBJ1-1	TGTGCCAGCAGTGAAATGTACAGGAACACTGAAGCTTTCTTT	CASSEMYRNTEAFF
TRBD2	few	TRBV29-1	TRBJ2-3	TGCAGCGTCGCAGGTAGAGGCGGCGGGAGGGAGGATACGCAGTATTTT	CSVAGRGGGREDTQYF
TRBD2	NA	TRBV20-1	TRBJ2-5	TGCAGTGCTAGAAAGAGTGTGGGCGGGAGGGCCCAAGAGACCCAGTACTTC	CSARKSVGGRAQETQYF
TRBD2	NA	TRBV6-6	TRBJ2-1	TGTGCCAGCAGGGGCGGACTAGCGGGAGAGAATGAGCAGTTCTTC	CASRGGLAGENEQFF
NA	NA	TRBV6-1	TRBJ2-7	TGTGCCAGCAGTGACCCCGACAACTCCTACGAGCAGTACTTC	CASSDPDNSYEQYF
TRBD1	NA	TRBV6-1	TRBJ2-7	TGTGCCAGCAGTGACGGACAGGGTCGACAATACGAGCAGTACTTC	CASSDGQGRQYEQYF
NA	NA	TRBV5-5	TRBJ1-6	TGTGCCAGCAGCACTGCTGGTCCGGGCCCATATAATTCACCCCTCCACTTT	CASSTAGPGPYNSPLHF
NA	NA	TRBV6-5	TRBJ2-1	TGTGCCAGCAGTTACGGTTCGGGATACAATGAGCAGTTCTTC	CASSYGSGYNEQFF
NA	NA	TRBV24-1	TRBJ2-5	TGCACCACCTCCCGGGCTCCCGAGGCCGAGACCCAGTACTTC	CTTSRAPEAETQYF
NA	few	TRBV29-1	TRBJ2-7	TGCAGCGTTGAACGCGATACAGGGAACGAGCAGTACTTC	CSVERDTGNEQYF
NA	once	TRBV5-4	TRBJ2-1	TGTGCCAGCAGCTTGGCCTCGGCTAGCGAAGAGCAGTTCTTC	CASSLASASEEQFF
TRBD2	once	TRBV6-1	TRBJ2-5	TGTGCCAGCAGACCAATAGCGGGGGCTTTGTACCAAGAGACCCAGTACTTC	CASRPIAGALYQETQYF
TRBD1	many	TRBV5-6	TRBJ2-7	TGTGCCAGCAGCTTGCTGGGGGACAGGATCAACGAGCAGTACTTC	CASSLLGDRINEQYF
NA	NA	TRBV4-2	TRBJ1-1	TGTGCCAGCAGCCAAGTTCCAGTGAACACTGAAGCTTTCTTT	CASSQVPVNTEAFF
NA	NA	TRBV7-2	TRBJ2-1	TGTGCCAGCAGCCCCTCAGTGGGTGAGCAGTTCTTC	CASSPSVGEQFF
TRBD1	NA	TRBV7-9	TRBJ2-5	TGTGCCAGCAGCCTTCAGACAGGGCCAGAGTACTTC	CASSLQTGPEYF
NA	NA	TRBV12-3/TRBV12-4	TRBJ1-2	TGTGCCAGCAGTTTAGCGCTAGGAGGCTACACCTTC	CASSLALGGYTF
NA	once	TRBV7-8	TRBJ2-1	TGTGCCAGCAGCCTCCCCGGAGGGGAGGATGAGCAGTTCTTC	CASSLPGGEDEQFF
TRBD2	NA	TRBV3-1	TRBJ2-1	TGTGCCAGCAGCCCAGCTAGCGGGGGGACCAATGAGCAGTTCTTC	CASSPASGGTNEQFF
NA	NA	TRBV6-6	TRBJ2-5	TGTGCCAGCAGTTACATGGGAGTGCTAGATGAGACCCAGTACTTC	CASSYMGVLDETQYF
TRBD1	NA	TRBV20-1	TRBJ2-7	TGCAGTGCTGCCGGACAGGCCCAAGTCTACGAGCAGTACTTC	CSAAGQAQVYEQYF
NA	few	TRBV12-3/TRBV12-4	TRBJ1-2	TGTGCCAGCAGTTTAGGGTCCCCTGGCTACACCTTC	CASSLGSPGYTF
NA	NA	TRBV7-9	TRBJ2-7	TGTGCCAGCAGTCCCCTGGGCAGCTCCTACGAGCAGTACTTC	CASSPLGSSYEQYF
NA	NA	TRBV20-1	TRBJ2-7	TGCAGTGCTAGTGCGACGCGACGGTCGACCTCCTACGAGCAGTACTTC	CSASATRRSTSYEQYF
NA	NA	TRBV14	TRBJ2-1	TGTGCCAGCAGCCAAGGCGGGACAGTTTACAATGAGCAGTTCTTC	CASSQGGTVYNEQFF
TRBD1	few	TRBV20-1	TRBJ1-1	TGCAGTGCTAGGGGACAGGTGGAGAGGTTCACTGAAGCTTTCTTT	CSARGQVERFTEAFF
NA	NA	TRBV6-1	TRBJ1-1	TGTGCCAGCAGCCTACTGGGACAAACGAACACTGAAGCTTTCTTT	CASSLLGQTNTEAFF
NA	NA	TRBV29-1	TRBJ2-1	TGCAGCGTTGAAGAGGGACTCTCCTACAATGAGCAGTTCTTC	CSVEEGLSYNEQFF